The 4 T cell receptor beta chains below were found in one sample sequenced in a study of T cell responses to AZD1222 COVID-19 vaccine. Only in-frame clones appear in the TCRdb table, and some are missing; sequencing was by immunoSEQ multiplex PCR. The sample carries 140,000 or so clones, 75% to 90% recorded once. Source: peripheral blood, taken on day 0 of AZD1222 vaccination. These receptors all come from an adult in good health.

CDR3 nucleotide sequence: TGTGCCAGTAAGGCAGGAACTGCCACTGAAGCTTTCTTT. It is translated as CASKAGTATEAFF. The chain couples TRBV19 to TRBJ1-1; no clear D. The CDR3 is 13 amino acids. Per the germline V gene, CDR1 is LNHDA and CDR2 is SQIVND (reference sequence). Trimming took 7 bases from V and 4 from J, leaving 13 bases between them.

The chain couples TRBV4-2 to TRBJ1-5, with TRBD1 matching 8 bases. Germline-derived CDR1 and CDR2 are LGHNA and YNFKEQ. Unmatched junction bases numbered 9, after V lost 3 bases and J lost 5 bases. The CDR3 consists of 16 residues. CDR3 protein: CASSQGGTGPYQPQHF. CDR3 sequence (DNA): TGTGCCAGCAGCCAGGGGGGGACAGGACCTTATCAGCCCCAGCATTTT.

The V gene is TRBV12-3 or TRBV12-4, the J gene TRBJ2-7; tentative D call: TRBD1 (6 bases). V was shortened by 4 bases and J by 3 bases, with 10 bases between the two germline ends. This CDR3 has 13 amino acids. Here the CDR3 DNA reads TGTGCCAGCAGTTCTCTGGGACACTACGAGCAGTACTTC. Its translation: CASSSLGHYEQYF.

The rearrangement links TRBV30 to TRBJ2-5; no clear D gene. CDR3 size: 11 residues. The V gene's germline CDR1 is GTSNPN and CDR2 SVGIG (reference sequence). Trimming shortened V by 0 bases and J by 5 bases, and 4 bases separated the two germline ends. The CDR3 DNA follows: TGTGCCTGGAGTGTAAGGGAGACCCAGTACTTC. Its translation: CAWSVRETQYF.